The source of this T cell receptor (beta chain) is a study of human T cells and chemical hapten exposure. The wider study: Patients had diphenylcyclopropenone applied to the scalp weekly throughout the approximately 25-week study.

The CDR3 has 15 amino acids. The V and J ends lost 1 base and 10 bases, in that order; junction bases with no gene match: 7. Germline V gives CDR1 GTSNPN, CDR2 SVGIG (reference sequence). This clonotype was seen only once. TCRdb ran MiXCR on the RACE reads and lists one entry per CDR3 protein. The sample yields 65,000 to 90,000 distinct CDR3 sequences, more than 6.5% seen once. The time point: patch test 2, 6 weeks after DPC sensitization. Regarding treatment: therapeutic diphenylcyclopropenone sensitization with weekly scalp DPC. The sample consisted of whole blood, taken in connection with sensitization to the hapten diphenylcyclopropenone (DPC). The chain recombines TRBV30 with TRBJ1-6; TRBD1 matches 10 bases. The sequence derives from a woman aged 30 to 39 with alopecia areata. Some clones in this sample may be carry-over from other donors' samples. CDR3 sequence (DNA): TGTGCCTGGAGTGGGGGCCGGGGACAGGGGTCACCCCTCCACTTT. Residues: CAWSGGRGQGSPLHF.